This TCR beta chain is from a study of T cell responses to AZD1222 COVID-19 vaccine. General observations from the study: It should be noted that donors were predominantly white British and more often female, and clonal diversity was possibly underestimated.

Sequencing was performed with immunoSEQ multiplex PCR; in TCRdb, only in-frame clones are kept and a portion is missing. Of 120,000 or so clones listed, 75% to 90% are singletons. V lost 1 base and J lost 0, with 7 bases in between. The length of the CDR3 is 15 residues. The germline V gene has CDR1 SEHNR and CDR2 FQNEAQ (reference sequence). As for this clone: The antigen is undetermined.

Sample: peripheral blood, taken on day 0 of MenACWY control vaccination. The chain employs TRBV7-9 and TRBJ2-1; D remains unclear. The origin of this receptor is an adult in good health. The CDR3 DNA sequence: TGTGCCAGCAGCTTAGTTATGTCCTCCTACAATGAGCAGTTCTTC. Amino acids: CASSLVMSSYNEQFF.